The 30 T cell receptor beta chains below come from one sample, sequenced in a study of T cells after yellow fever vaccination (dated by TCRdb to between 2017 and 2020). The library came from 5' RACE. TCRdb names Illumina NovaSeq 6000 as the instrument used. TCRdb's own reprocessing of the public reads used fastp at Q25 and MiXCR and kept productive beta chains. Rows merge per CDR3 protein into single entries with the most common DNA and genes. The sample table contains 250,000 or so distinct CDR3 sequences; only one count was recorded for more than 3.5% of them. Around a fifth of the sample lies in the top ten. The treatment or condition tag for this specimen amounts to: live attenuated yellow fever vaccine strain. Sample: PBMCs, taken 15 days after the yellow fever booster vaccination. The receptors were sampled from a man between 18 and 29 years old who received the YFV17D yellow fever vaccine.

This clonotype was seen repeatedly, ten times or more. This sequence joins TRBV6-1 and TRBJ1-6; D gene unclear. The V end lost 4 bases, the J end lost 9 bases, and 16 bases lay between the germline ends. The length of the CDR3 is 15 residues. Looked up from germline, CDR1 is MNHNS and CDR2 is SASEGT. This chain's CDR3 is CASSVARGPTSPLHF. CDR3 bases: TGTGCCAGCAGTGTAGCCCGGGGTCCTACTTCACCCCTCCACTTT.

The table lists this clonotype with many counts. The chain employs TRBV6-5 and TRBJ2-7, with D possibly matching TRBD2 (5 bases). CDR1 is MNHEY, CDR2 SVGAGI, per germline. This CDR3 contains 12 residues. V was shortened by 10 bases and J by 3 bases, with 13 bases between the two germline ends. The CDR3 coding sequence is TGTGCCACCCTCGGGGAAGACTACGAGCAGTACGTC. Translating it yields CATLGEDYEQYV.

This clonotype came up many times. The rearrangement joins TRBV7-2 to TRBJ2-5; 8 bases fit TRBD1. The CDR3 is 14 amino acids. After removal of 3 bases from V and 4 bases from J, the junction contained 4 bases not matched to a gene. Germline loops: CDR1 SGHTA, CDR2 FQGNSA. CDR3 in amino acids: CASSLQGARETQYF. The CDR3 nucleotides are TGTGCCAGCAGCTTGCAGGGGGCAAGAGAGACCCAGTACTTC.

This clonotype showed up just a few times. The V and J genes are TRBV19 and TRBJ2-4, with 8 bases aligning to TRBD1. The CDR3 contains 16 residues. Trimming at V came to 6 bases and at J to 1 base, leaving 8 bases not matched to a gene. CDR1 and CDR2 from the germline V gene are LNHDA and SQIVND (reference sequence). The DNA of the CDR3 is TGTGCCAGTAGAGGCACGGGACAGGTTGCCAAAAACATTCAGTACTTC. This sequence encodes CASRGTGQVAKNIQYF.

This clonotype was seen repeatedly, ten times or more. The CDR3 nucleotides read TGTGCCAGCAGCTTAGAGGAGGGGGGCAATCAGCCCCAGCATTTT. This codes for CASSLEEGGNQPQHF. The genes are TRBV7-6 and TRBJ1-5, with D tentatively TRBD1 (6 bases). The CDR3 extends over 15 amino acids. V dropped 1 base and J dropped 2 bases, with 9 bases sitting between them. Germline V lookup: CDR1 SGHVS, CDR2 FNYEAQ.

This clonotype was counted at least ten times. The chain recombines TRBV6-2 or TRBV6-3 with TRBJ1-5; possibly TRBD1 for D (5 bases). Trimming cost V 6 bases and J 6 bases, with 18 bases left between them. CDR3 size: 15 residues. CDR1 is MNHEY, CDR2 SVGEGT, per germline. CDR3: CASRPGTGISQPQHF. CDR3 DNA: TGTGCCAGCAGACCCGGGACGGGGATTAGTCAGCCCCAGCATTTT.

The chain links TRBV18 to TRBJ2-7; a possible D gene is TRBD2 (5 bases). The CDR3 sequence is 15 residues long. Trimming stripped 5 bases from V and 2 bases from J, with 16 bases between. CDR1 is KGHSH and CDR2 is LQKENI in the germline V gene. The CDR3: CASSKTGKVTYEQYF. The CDR3 DNA is TGTGCCAGCTCAAAGACCGGGAAGGTCACCTACGAGCAGTACTTC.

This clonotype was picked up a small number of times. The CDR3 DNA reads TGTGCCAGCGGGACCCTAGATACGCAGTATTTT. Amino acids: CASGTLDTQYF. This rearrangement joins TRBV12-3 or TRBV12-4 to TRBJ2-3, with D perhaps given as TRBD1 or TRBD2 (5 bases each). This CDR3 region has 11 residues. The ends were cut back, 8 bases at V and 5 bases at J, with 8 bases in the middle.

This clonotype was counted at least ten times. The gene calls are TRBV3-1 and TRBJ2-3; D uncertain. This CDR3 contains 13 residues. The germline CDR1 and CDR2 sequences are LGHDT and YNNKEL (reference sequence). With 2 bases removed from V and 4 bases from J, the gap between germline ends came to 7 bases. The CDR3 here is CASSQLEADTQYF. CDR3 sequence (DNA): TGTGCCAGCAGCCAATTGGAAGCAGATACGCAGTATTTT.

This clonotype occurred many times. The J gene is TRBJ2-1, the V gene TRBV7-2; the match to TRBD2 covers 7 bases. Germline V CDR1 and CDR2: SGHTA, FQGNSA. J gave up 0 bases and V 5 bases, and 4 bases lay outside the gene matches. The CDR3 covers 15 residues. In nucleotides, the CDR3 is TGTGCCAGCAGCCGCCGGGGGGACTCCTACAATGAGCAGTTCTTC. This gives the protein CASSRRGDSYNEQFF. Variable domain in full (rest from reference TRBV7-2 and TRBJ2-1): GAGVSQSPSNKVTEKGKDVELRCDPISGHTALYWYRQSLGQGLEFLIYFQGNSAPDKSGLPSDRFSAERTGGSVSTLTIQRTQQEDSAVYLCASSRRGDSYNEQFFGPGTRLTVL.

In this sample, this clonotype turned up many times. The chain combines TRBV20-1 with TRBJ2-2; D is unresolved. Trimming left V 3 bases short and J 4 bases short, with 9 bases between. This CDR3 has 13 residues. Germline V gene sequence: CDR1 DFQATT, CDR2 SNEGSKA (reference sequence). The CDR3 loop reads CSASYGTTGELFF. In nucleotides, the CDR3 is TGCAGTGCTAGCTACGGCACCACCGGGGAGCTGTTTTTT.

This clonotype was recorded at least ten times. J is TRBJ1-6 and V is TRBV7-2; D unresolved. This CDR3 spans 16 amino acids. Trimming removed 4 bases from V and 6 bases from J, with 16 bases in between. Germline CDR1 and CDR2: SGHTA and FQGNSA. The CDR3 nucleotides are TGTGCCAGCAGCTCCGCCGGCGCCCCGCTTAATTCACCCCTCCACTTT. This translates into CASSSAGAPLNSPLHF. The entire variable domain, with the rest obtained from reference TRBV7-2 and TRBJ1-6, is as follows: GAGVSQSPSNKVTEKGKDVELRCDPISGHTALYWYRQSLGQGLEFLIYFQGNSAPDKSGLPSDRFSAERTGGSVSTLTIQRTQQEDSAVYLCASSSAGAPLNSPLHFGNGTRLTVT.

This clonotype showed up many times. This chain connects TRBV2 to TRBJ2-3, with D perhaps matching TRBD1 (6 bases). This CDR3 spans 15 amino acids. The germline gives CDR1 SNHLY, CDR2 FYNNEI. V lost 6 bases and J 0 bases, leaving 13 bases between the germline ends. CDR3 bases: TGTGCCAGCAGGACGCAGGGGCGAAGCACAGATACGCAGTATTTT. Its translation is CASRTQGRSTDTQYF.

At least ten counts were recorded for this clonotype. The V call is TRBV18, the J call TRBJ2-3; D may be TRBD1 (5 bases). This CDR3 comprises 12 residues. CDR1 and CDR2 (germline): KGHSH, LQKENI. V was cut by 2 bases and J by 11 bases, with 11 bases left in between. CDR3 residues: CASSPKGRKQYF. The CDR3 DNA follows: TGTGCCAGCTCACCAAAGGGGCGCAAGCAGTATTTT.

The rearrangement uses TRBV19 and TRBJ1-4, with 9 nucleotides matching TRBD1. The CDR3 runs 15 residues. V dropped 6 bases and J dropped 6; count of bases not matched to a gene: 8. Per germline, CDR1 LNHDA and CDR2 SQIVND (reference sequence). In nucleotides, the CDR3 is TGTGCCAGTAGCCCTTACCGGACAGGGGATGAAAAACTGTTTTTT. Residues: CASSPYRTGDEKLFF.

This clonotype appeared many times. The rearrangement links TRBV7-2 to TRBJ2-1, with a possible D match to TRBD2 (5 bases). Trimming shortened V by 5 bases and J by 6 bases, and 14 bases separated the two germline ends. The CDR3 contains 14 residues. Germline values: CDR1 SGHTA, CDR2 FQGNSA. CDR3 bases: TGTGCCAGCAGCCCAAACGCGGGTCGCAATGAGCAGTTCTTC. Its translation is CASSPNAGRNEQFF.

This clonotype was seen many times. The V call is TRBV5-6, the J call TRBJ2-7; D may be TRBD2 (7 bases). Trimming removed 4 bases at V and 9 bases at J, with 20 bases between. The germline gives CDR1 SGHDT, CDR2 YYEEEE. There are 14 residues in the CDR3. The CDR3 DNA sequence: TGTGCCAGCAGCCTAACCTACCGGGGGGCTGGGCAGTACGTC. It encodes CASSLTYRGAGQYV.

This clonotype was recorded a few times. The chain links TRBV28 to TRBJ2-3, with D perhaps matching TRBD2 (6 bases). The CDR3 loop spans 15 amino acids. V gave up 4 bases and J gave up 6 bases, with 17 bases separating them. The germline gives CDR1 MDHEN, CDR2 SYDVKM. The CDR3, as DNA: TGTGCCAGCAGTTCCAGCGCGGGGCCGCCCGATACGCAGTATTTT. Its protein product is CASSSSAGPPDTQYF.

Many counts were recorded for this clonotype. This chain uses TRBV21-1 with TRBJ2-3; the table names TRBD2, a call not compared with the DNA. TRBV21-1 is deemed a pseudogene. This CDR3 is 16 amino acids long. CDR3 region: CASSNGTSGTQIGQYF. As DNA, the CDR3 is TGTGCCAGCAGCAATGGGACTAGCGGGACCCAAATCGGGCAGTATTTT.

This clonotype was counted ten times or more. The chain couples TRBV5-1 to TRBJ1-5; 9 positions match TRBD1. This CDR3 contains 14 residues. With 2 bases clipped from V and 7 bases from J, the junction kept 4 bases outside the gene matches. Germline V gene lookup returns CDR1 SGHRS and CDR2 YFSETQ. CDR3 loop: CASSFTGGEQPQHF. CDR3 sequence (DNA): TGCGCCAGCAGCTTCACAGGGGGCGAACAGCCCCAGCATTTT.

This clonotype was seen many times. This chain links TRBV6-5 with TRBJ1-6; D possibly corresponds to TRBD1 (6 bases). The CDR3 consists of 15 residues. The ends were cut back, 9 bases at V and 7 bases at J, with 19 bases in the middle. Germline lookup yields CDR1 MNHEY and CDR2 SVGAGI. This CDR3 is CASQRGGGRNSPLHF. In DNA, the CDR3 is TGTGCCAGTCAGAGGGGAGGGGGAAGGAATTCACCCCTCCACTTT.

This clonotype appeared many times. This chain uses TRBV7-2 with TRBJ2-7; D ambiguous. CDR1 and CDR2 (germline): SGHTA, FQGNSA. This CDR3 has 14 amino acids. V dropped 1 base and J dropped 2 bases, with 9 bases sitting between them. The CDR3 DNA sequence: TGTGCCAGCAGCTTAGGGGCCATCACCTACGAGCAGTACTTC. Translation: CASSLGAITYEQYF. Full variable domain (outside the CDR3, taken from reference TRBV7-2 and TRBJ2-7): GAGVSQSPSNKVTEKGKDVELRCDPISGHTALYWYRQSLGQGLEFLIYFQGNSAPDKSGLPSDRFSAERTGGSVSTLTIQRTQQEDSAVYLCASSLGAITYEQYFGPGTRLTVT.

The sample holds many counts of this clonotype. The chain links TRBV20-1 to TRBJ2-3; the match to TRBD2 covers 9 bases. The CDR3 contains 15 residues. Germline loops: CDR1 DFQATT, CDR2 SNEGSKA (reference sequence). With V trimmed by 5 bases and J by 5 bases, 11 bases remained unmatched. The CDR3 DNA reads as TGCAGTGCTCGGGTGGCGGGGGGGCTTGTAGATACGCAGTATTTT. It is translated as CSARVAGGLVDTQYF.

This clonotype was detected ten times or more. V gene TRBV5-1 combines with J gene TRBJ2-5; 7 bases fit TRBD1. CDR3 length: 13 amino acids. The J segment lost 5 bases and the V segment lost 2 bases, leaving 3 bases of the junction unmatched. Germline values: CDR1 SGHRS, CDR2 YFSETQ. In DNA form, the CDR3 reads TGCGCCAGCAGCTTCACAGGGGAGGAGACCCAGTACTTC. It is translated as CASSFTGEETQYF.

In its sample, this clonotype was seen many times. The chain links TRBV18 to TRBJ1-6; a possible D gene is TRBD1 (6 bases). Germline loops: CDR1 KGHSH, CDR2 LQKENI. The V gene lost 2 bases and the J gene lost 14 bases, with 16 bases spanning the gap. The CDR3 totals 14 residues. The CDR3 nucleotides are TGTGCCAGCTCACCAGCAGCGGGTGAGGGGGCCCTCCACTTT. Its protein product is CASSPAAGEGALHF.

Ten or more counts support this clonotype. This chain uses TRBV27 with TRBJ1-3; perhaps TRBD1 as D (5 bases). Per germline, CDR1 MNHEY and CDR2 SMNVEV (reference sequence). The CDR3 is made up of 14 amino acids. V lost 0 bases and J 4 bases, leaving 7 bases between the germline ends. Here the CDR3 reads CASSLSNRGNTIYF. DNA for the CDR3: TGTGCCAGCAGTTTATCGAACAGGGGAAACACCATATATTTT.

This clonotype was seen at least ten times. The V gene is TRBV7-3, the J gene TRBJ2-1; D gene unclear. Germline CDR1 reads SGHTA; CDR2 reads FQGTGA. The length of the CDR3 is 13 residues. The V end was cut by 3 bases, the J end by 4 bases, with 7 bases between. The CDR3 nucleotides read TGTGCCAGCAGCTTGAACCAGTACAATGAGCAGTTCTTC. It specifies CASSLNQYNEQFF.

Ten or more counts support this clonotype. The CDR3 loop is CATSDTPEEKPQHF. CDR3 DNA sequence: TGTGCCACCAGTGATACCCCAGAGGAGAAGCCCCAGCATTTT. V and J are TRBV24-1 and TRBJ1-5; D gene ambiguous. Germline CDR1 is KGHDR and CDR2 is SFDVKD. The CDR3 totals 14 residues. Trimming shortened V by 3 bases and J by 8 bases, and 13 bases separated the two germline ends.

The rearrangement joins TRBV2 to TRBJ2-3; D is uncertain. CDR3 length: 14 residues. V was pared by 7 bases and J by 5 bases, with 16 bases between. The germline gives CDR1 SNHLY, CDR2 FYNNEI. In DNA form, the CDR3 reads TGTGCCAGCAACCCGGGCCCCCCGGGAGATACGCAGTATTTT. This gives the protein CASNPGPPGDTQYF.

This clonotype was observed a handful of times. This chain connects TRBV4-1 to TRBJ1-1; 7 nucleotides line up with TRBD1. The CDR3 loop spans 17 amino acids. Germline V gene sequence: CDR1 MGHRA, CDR2 YSYEKL. V shed 3 bases and J 0 bases; nucleotides not matched to a gene: 10. The CDR3 sequence: CASSQVLGRGMNTEAFF. CDR3 bases: TGCGCCAGCAGCCAGGTCCTCGGCAGGGGGATGAACACTGAAGCTTTCTTT.